These 28 T cell receptor beta chains were all obtained from the same sample, sequenced in a study of blood T cells in healthy people across ages. A J-beta primer mix and a sample-barcoded 5' primer were used in a second PCR of roughly 7 to 12 cycles. TCRdb passed the 5' RACE reads through MiXCR, listing each CDR3 protein once. The table has about 650,000 distinct CDR3 sequences, approximately 52% seen once. The sequenced sample was blood. Receptors were obtained from a woman older than 75 in good health.

This clonotype was counted a few times. This sequence joins TRBV27 and TRBJ2-3; D remains unclear. The length of the CDR3 is 15 residues. Germline V gene lookup returns CDR1 MNHEY and CDR2 SMNVEV (reference sequence). Between the trimmed V and J ends, which lost 5 bases and 3 bases, there was a span of 15 bases. The CDR3 DNA sequence: TGTGCCAGCAGTCCTCGTAGGGTGGGGACAGATACGCAGTATTTT. Encoded protein: CASSPRRVGTDTQYF.

The rearrangement links TRBV5-1 to TRBJ2-7, with D uncertain. V was trimmed by 1 base and J by 4 bases, leaving 6 bases between them. The CDR3 is made up of 12 amino acids. The germline V gene has CDR1 SGHRS and CDR2 YFSETQ. The CDR3 nucleotides read TGCGCCAGCAGCTTGACCAAGTACGAGCAGTACTTC. Amino acid sequence: CASSLTKYEQYF.

J is TRBJ2-5 and V is TRBV7-3; 11 nucleotides line up with TRBD2. This CDR3 spans 16 amino acids. J gave up 4 bases and V 4 bases, and 8 bases lay outside the gene matches. Germline-derived CDR1 and CDR2 are SGHTA and FQGTGA. The CDR3 coding sequence is TGTGCCAGCAGCTCTTCTAGCGGGGGGCTTGGAGAGACCCAGTACTTC. Translating gives CASSSSSGGLGETQYF.

V usage is TRBV6-2 or TRBV6-3 and J usage is TRBJ2-7; 9 nucleotides match TRBD2. The CDR3 covers 16 residues. The V gene end was trimmed by 1 base and the J gene end by 7 bases; junction bases not matched to a gene: 11. Germline values: CDR1 MNHEY, CDR2 SVGEGT. The CDR3 protein is CASSYLREGPYNEQYF. The CDR3, as DNA: TGTGCCAGCAGTTACTTGCGGGAGGGCCCCTACAATGAGCAGTACTTC.

This chain connects TRBV5-6 to TRBJ2-3, with D maybe TRBD2 (6 bases). CDR1 is SGHDT, CDR2 YYEEEE, per germline. The V end lost 5 bases, the J end lost 4 bases, and 23 bases lay between the germline ends. The CDR3 totals 17 residues. DNA of the CDR3: TGTGCCAGCAGTCCTGGGACTCTGAGATACGTGGCAGATACGCAGTATTTT. Residues: CASSPGTLRYVADTQYF.

This chain connects TRBV29-1 to TRBJ2-1, with D unclear. The length of the CDR3 is 16 residues. Germline lookup yields CDR1 SQVTM and CDR2 ANQGSEA. Trimming left V 6 bases short and J 3 bases short, with 21 bases between. The CDR3 is CSVALHGANCYNEQFF. The DNA for the CDR3 is TGCAGCGTGGCCCTCCATGGCGCGAATTGCTACAATGAGCAGTTCTTC.

In regard to this clonotype: With a much larger clone just one base away, this may be a read error. The chain has TRBV20-1 and TRBJ2-7; TRBD2 is a possible D gene (6 bases). V was cut by 3 bases and J by 7 bases, with 22 bases left in between. In germline, CDR1 is DFQATT, CDR2 SNEGSKA (reference sequence). The CDR3 extends over 15 amino acids. CDR3 amino acids: CSASQRARSYNEQYF. In nucleotides, the CDR3 is TGCAGTGCTAGTCAGCGGGCCCGCTCCTACAATGAGCAGTACTTC.

The rearrangement links TRBV5-1 to TRBJ2-2; D gene ambiguous. Looked up from germline, CDR1 is SGHRS and CDR2 is YFSETQ. The length of the CDR3 is 15 residues. Trimming left V 0 bases short and J 6 bases short, with 12 bases between. The CDR3 DNA follows: TGCGCCAGCAGCTTGGACGGATTAGGGTCCGGGGAGCTGTTTTTT. This encodes CASSLDGLGSGELFF.

A single count supports this clonotype. V gene TRBV4-1 combines with J gene TRBJ2-1, with a possible D match to TRBD2 (5 bases). The V end lost 2 bases, the J end lost 8 bases, and 16 bases lay between the germline ends. CDR3 length: 15 residues. The germline CDR1 and CDR2 sequences are MGHRA and YSYEKL. The CDR3 loop is CASSQLGNGVDEQFF. CDR3 bases: TGCGCCAGCAGCCAACTCGGGAATGGCGTTGATGAGCAGTTCTTC.

Comment on this clonotype: A much larger clone lies one base from this, so it may be a read error. This chain uses TRBV25-1 with TRBJ2-5, with D perhaps matching TRBD1 or TRBD2 (5 bases each). Germline CDR1 MGHDK, CDR2 SYGVNS. This CDR3 has 15 amino acids. This CDR3 is CASSELGTGPETPYF. The DNA for the CDR3 is TGTGCCAGCAGTGAATTGGGGACGGGACCAGAGACCCCGTACTTC.

The sample holds one count of this clonotype. The V and J genes are TRBV12-3 or TRBV12-4 and TRBJ2-1; 9 bases map to TRBD1. The junction had 4 bases not matched to a gene; V was cut back by 4 bases and J by 3 bases. CDR3 size: 15 residues. CDR3 nucleotides: TGTGCCAGCAGTTCCGGACAGGGGCACTACAATGAGCAGTTCTTC. The encoded protein is CASSSGQGHYNEQFF.

This rearrangement joins TRBV7-2 to TRBJ2-1; D is uncertain. Trimming cost V 0 bases and J 0 bases, with 6 bases left between them. The CDR3 has 15 residues. In germline, CDR1 is SGHTA, CDR2 FQGNSA. CDR3 loop: CASSLAQSSYNEQFF. Written as DNA, the CDR3 is TGTGCCAGCAGCTTAGCCCAGAGCTCCTACAATGAGCAGTTCTTC.

With respect to this clonotype: With a much larger clone just one base away, this may be a read error. The chain carries TRBV2 and TRBJ2-4; 7 nucleotides line up with TRBD2. The DNA end is more similar to TRBJ2-7, so the J call may be wrong. In germline, CDR1 is SNHLY, CDR2 FYNNEI. The CDR3 extends over 13 amino acids. The chain's CDR3 is CASTRDGGNEQYF. DNA for the CDR3: TGTGCCAGCACTCGGGACGGGGGGAACGAGCAGTACTTC.

This clonotype showed up just a few times. The chain links TRBV3-1 to TRBJ2-3; D is unclear. V dropped 5 bases and J dropped 2 bases, with 14 bases sitting between them. CDR3 length: 15 amino acids. The germline V gene has CDR1 LGHDT and CDR2 YNNKEL (reference sequence). The CDR3 region is CASSTPPGDTDTQYF. In DNA form, the CDR3 reads TGTGCCAGCAGCACCCCGCCCGGAGACACAGATACGCAGTATTTT.

This clonotype was seen more than once but under ten times. The chain links TRBV7-2 to TRBJ2-7; a weak D match, TRBD2 (6 bases). CDR3 size: 14 residues. CDR1 is SGHTA and CDR2 is FQGNSA in the germline V gene. V lost 5 bases, J lost 7 bases, and 18 bases lay in between. CDR3 residues: CASSLPPTSLEQYF. Written as DNA, the CDR3 is TGTGCCAGCAGCCTCCCTCCGACTAGTCTTGAGCAGTACTTC.

In its sample, this clonotype was seen once. This may be a read error, as it is one base from a much larger clone. This chain connects TRBV20-1 to TRBJ2-1; 7 nucleotides line up with TRBD1. The J call may be incorrect, as the DNA end agrees better with TRBJ2-7. This CDR3 spans 14 amino acids. The germline CDR1 and CDR2 sequences are DFQATT and SNEGSKA (reference sequence). The DNA of the CDR3 is TGCAGGGATAAACAGGGGTTAATTTACAATGAGCAGTACTTC. Encoded protein: CRDKQGLIYNEQYF.

A note on this clonotype: A read error may be the cause here, since a much bigger clone is one base away. The rearrangement links TRBV6-5 to TRBJ1-2; D may be TRBD1 (5 bases). CDR1 and CDR2 from the germline V gene are MNHEY and SVGAGI. V lost 2 bases and J 3 bases, leaving 13 bases between the germline ends. This CDR3 is built from 15 residues. CDR3 sequence: CASSYARGEHYGYTF. The CDR3 coding sequence is TGTGCCAGCAGTTACGCGAGAGGGGAGCACTATGGCTACACCTTC.

The genes are TRBV5-1 and TRBJ2-1; tentatively, D is TRBD1 (5 bases). With 7 bases removed from V and 12 bases from J, the gap between germline ends came to 20 bases. The CDR3 sequence is 13 residues long. Germline CDR1 and CDR2: SGHRS and YFSETQ. CDR3 bases: TGCGCCAGCCAACAAGGGGTGGGAACGGGGCAGTTCTTC. It encodes CASQQGVGTGQFF.

The V and J genes are TRBV28 and TRBJ2-3; D is uncertain. The germline V gene has CDR1 MDHEN and CDR2 SYDVKM. The CDR3 has 11 residues. Trimming took 6 bases from V and 7 from J, leaving 8 bases between them. The CDR3 is CASSETYTQYF. The CDR3 nucleotides read TGTGCCAGCAGCGAGACGTATACGCAGTATTTT.

The chain recombines TRBV6-5 with TRBJ2-3, with 7 bases that match TRBD2. CDR3 length equals 15 residues. CDR1 MNHEY and CDR2 SVGAGI come from the germline V gene. After removal of 6 bases from V and 1 base from J, the junction contained 7 bases not matched to a gene. Here the CDR3 reads CASSTGTTGTDTQYF. CDR3 nucleotide sequence: TGTGCCAGCAGCACTGGGACTACCGGCACAGATACGCAGTATTTT.

The chain links TRBV20-1 to TRBJ2-5, with D possibly TRBD2 on 5 matching bases. Trimming removed 5 bases at V and 1 base at J, with 11 bases between. CDR1 and CDR2 (germline): DFQATT, SNEGSKA (reference sequence). The CDR3 is made up of 13 amino acids. As DNA, the CDR3 is TGCAGTGCTGTTCCTCGGGGCCAAGAGACCCAGTACTTC. Amino acid sequence: CSAVPRGQETQYF.

The genes are TRBV3-1 and TRBJ2-4; TRBD2 aligns across 9 bases. With the DNA end fitting TRBJ2-7 better, the J assignment may be wrong. Per germline, CDR1 LGHDT and CDR2 YNNKEL (reference sequence). This CDR3 is built from 15 residues. As DNA, the CDR3 is TGTGCCAGCAGCCAAGGGTCTAGCGGGACCTACGAGCAGTACTTC. Encoded protein: CASSQGSSGTYEQYF.

J is TRBJ2-3 and V is TRBV7-2; tentative D call: TRBD2 (5 bases). The CDR3 contains 15 residues. Germline V CDR1 and CDR2: SGHTA, FQGNSA. Deletions cut 5 bases from V and 4 bases from J, with 16 bases between. CDR3 DNA sequence: TGTGCCAGCAGCCGGGATGGAGCTGGGGCAGATACGCAGTATTTT. Translated, it gives CASSRDGAGADTQYF.

The sample holds a few counts of this clonotype. The germline gene is not matched at one end of the junction; a read error may be the cause. The chain is built from TRBV6-5 and TRBJ2-2; D is unclear. Germline V CDR1 and CDR2: MNHEY, SVGAGI. The CDR3 is made up of 13 amino acids. CDR3 sequence (DNA): TGTGCCAGCAGAGCAAGGAACGCCGGGGAGCTGTTTTTT. It encodes CASRARNAGELFF.

The J gene is TRBJ1-5, the V gene TRBV20-1, with 7 bases fitting TRBD1. Germline values: CDR1 DFQATT, CDR2 SNEGSKA (reference sequence). CDR3 length: 14 residues. Unmatched junction bases numbered 2, after V lost 1 base and J lost 2 bases. CDR3 nucleotide sequence: TGCAGTGCTAGAGCAGGGGGAGGCAATCAGCCCCAGCATTTT. This gives the protein CSARAGGGNQPQHF.

Of note for this clonotype: A read error may explain this, as a much larger clone is one base away. V is TRBV12-3 or TRBV12-4 and J is TRBJ2-7; 9 nucleotides match TRBD1. J lost 3 bases, V lost 5 bases, and 8 bases had no gene match. The CDR3 length is 15 residues. For the CDR3, the DNA is TGTGCCAGCAGTAAAAGGACAGGGGCCTACTACGAGCAGTACTTC. This gives the protein CASSKRTGAYYEQYF.

The J gene is TRBJ2-7, the V gene TRBV2, with TRBD2 matching over 8 bases. Germline CDR1 SNHLY, CDR2 FYNNEI. The ends lost 7 bases at V and 6 bases at J; junction bases unmatched: 8. The CDR3 contains 13 residues. This CDR3 reads CASIREGLSEQYF. The CDR3 nucleotides read TGTGCCAGCATCCGGGAGGGGCTAAGCGAGCAGTACTTC.

V and J are TRBV24-1 and TRBJ2-1, with D unresolved. The CDR3 length is 15 residues. Germline assignment: CDR1 KGHDR and CDR2 SFDVKD. With 4 bases removed from V and 6 bases from J, the gap between germline ends came to 15 bases. CDR3 loop: CATSDPENLANEQFF. The CDR3 DNA reads TGTGCCACCAGTGACCCAGAGAACCTGGCCAATGAGCAGTTCTTC.